This T cell receptor (beta chain) emerged from a study of blood T cells in healthy people across ages. Study details: Capturing about one barcoded beta molecule per two T cells was achieved by template switching. Study findings and constraints: Unsorted PBMCs prevented conclusive naive versus antigen-experienced comparison. Age advanced and TCR beta diversity per million T cells fell, roughly linearly.

This clonotype was counted at least ten times. The target antigen is unknown. Together with a sample-barcoded 5' primer, a J-beta primer mix was included in a second PCR lasting about 6 to 12 cycles. All samples yielded 2.5 million or more CDR3-containing paired-end reads. In TCRdb, the 5' RACE reads were re-called with MiXCR into one record per CDR3 protein. Of some 640,000 distinct CDR3 sequences listed, about 28% are singletons. V shed 6 bases, J shed 5 bases, and the junction held 8 bases outside the gene matches. Germline CDR1 reads MNHEY; CDR2 reads SVGAGI. The CDR3 has 14 residues. The chain employs TRBV6-5 and TRBJ2-7; TRBD1 agrees at 9 bases. This sequence originates from a woman older than 75 in good health. Sequencing was carried out using blood. Written as DNA, the CDR3 is TGTGCCAGCAGCCGGGACAGGGTAGTACACGAGCAGTACTTC. Amino acids: CASSRDRVVHEQYF.